This T cell receptor (beta chain) was captured in a study of cytomegalovirus exposure and HLA in healthy donors. PCR was performed using 60 Vbeta and 13 Jbeta primers. The protocol was immunoSEQ multiplex PCR, while the TCRdb copy is restricted to in-frame clones and leaves out a portion. The sample shows about 170,000 clones, approximately 67% of them seen only once. The receptor's source is a man aged 40-49 years in good health and CMV-seronegative. The sample was PBMCs.

CDR3 DNA: TGTGCCAGCAGAATTAAAACGGGACAGGGGTTCCACAATGAGCAGTTCTTC. Protein sequence: CASRIKTGQGFHNEQFF. The chain combines TRBV28 with TRBJ2-1; 10 bases line up with TRBD1. Germline trimming cut 6 bases from V and 5 bases from J; bases unmatched to any gene: 13. The CDR3 extends over 17 amino acids. From germline, CDR1 is MDHEN and CDR2 SYDVKM.